These 17 T cell receptor beta chains originate from one sample sequenced in a study of cytomegalovirus exposure and HLA in healthy donors. Libraries were prepared by immunoSEQ multiplex PCR; TCRdb keeps only in-frame clonotypes and omits some of them. The top ten clones hold around 2.4% of a sample with about 160,000 clones, around four fifths of them seen once. Sequencing was carried out using PBMCs. The receptors stem from a man younger than 40 in good health and CMV-seropositive.

This sequence joins TRBV7-2 and TRBJ2-1, with 9 bases identical to TRBD2. The length of the CDR3 is 18 residues. Germline CDR1 and CDR2: SGHTA and FQGNSA. Trimming removed 2 bases from V and 6 bases from J; junction bases left unmatched: 14. In nucleotides, the CDR3 is TGTGCCAGCAGCTTACGCCCCCTAACTAGCGGGTCATTCAATGAGCAGTTCTTC. Translating gives CASSLRPLTSGSFNEQFF.

The chain couples TRBV5-5 to TRBJ2-5, with D hard to call. The CDR3 runs to 16 residues. V lost 5 bases to trimming and J lost 7 bases, with 24 bases between them. In germline, CDR1 is SGHKS, CDR2 YYEKEE (reference sequence). The CDR3 protein is CASRPPQTPTSGTQYF. The DNA for the CDR3 is TGTGCCAGCAGACCCCCTCAGACACCCACTTCAGGGACCCAGTACTTC.

The rearrangement uses TRBV19 and TRBJ1-5; 8 bases match TRBD1. The junction had 9 bases not matched to a gene; V was cut back by 10 bases and J by 4 bases. The CDR3 consists of 14 residues. CDR1 is LNHDA, CDR2 SQIVND, per germline (reference sequence). CDR3 in amino acids: CATSDRVGNQPQHF. The CDR3 DNA follows: TGTGCCACTTCGGACAGGGTGGGTAATCAGCCCCAGCATTTT.

The rearrangement uses TRBV27 and TRBJ2-3; TRBD2 matches 11 bases. There are 17 residues in the CDR3. Germline V CDR1 and CDR2: MNHEY, SMNVEV (reference sequence). Trimming at V came to 2 bases and at J to 5 bases, leaving 9 bases not matched to a gene. CDR3 nucleotide sequence: TGTGCCAGCAGTTTAGGGACTAGCGGTCCCTCAGTAGATACGCAGTATTTT. As protein: CASSLGTSGPSVDTQYF.

This clone was found once. The chain couples TRBV4-1 to TRBJ2-7; 12 bases are shared with TRBD1. CDR1 is MGHRA and CDR2 is YSYEKL in the germline V gene. The CDR3 is made up of 21 amino acids. Trimming took 1 base from V and 5 from J; bases not matched to a gene: 21. The CDR3 DNA reads as TGCGCCAGCAGCCAAGTGATCCTCTGGGACAGGGGGCCGGTAAGTAGGGACGAGCAGTACTTC. Translating gives CASSQVILWDRGPVSRDEQYF.

The chain uses TRBV19 and TRBJ2-1; 13 nucleotides agree with TRBD2. The CDR3 contains 16 residues. V lost 5 bases and J lost 6; bases outside the gene matches: 7. CDR1 is LNHDA and CDR2 is SQIVND in the germline V gene (reference sequence). The CDR3 nucleotides are TGTGCCAGTAGTCTGCCGACTAGCGGGGGGTTCAATGAGCAGTTCTTC. Translation: CASSLPTSGGFNEQFF.

This clone was detected only once. This chain connects TRBV18 to TRBJ1-1; TRBD1 agrees at 7 bases. Per germline, CDR1 KGHSH and CDR2 LQKENI. This CDR3 is 14 amino acids long. V lost 4 bases, J lost 10 bases, and 12 bases stayed unmatched. In nucleotides, the CDR3 is TGTGCCAGCTCACACCTGGACAGGTCCCGAGGAGCTTTCTTT. Its translation is CASSHLDRSRGAFF.

The table lists this clone with a few counts. The chain combines TRBV29-1 with TRBJ1-4, with 7 nucleotides matching TRBD1. J was trimmed by 10 bases and V by 6 bases; bases with no gene match: 11. The CDR3 runs to 13 residues. CDR1 and CDR2 (germline): SQVTM, ANQGSEA. The CDR3 nucleotides read TGCAGCGTGGCCGGACAGGAAAGCGGAAAACTGTTTTTT. Translation: CSVAGQESGKLFF.

V gene TRBV10-3 combines with J gene TRBJ2-7; 9 bases map to TRBD1. This CDR3 comprises 17 residues. V lost 4 bases to trimming and J lost 0 bases; unmatched junction nucleotides: 10. CDR1 ENHRY and CDR2 SYGVKD come from the germline V gene. The CDR3 spells CAISGGTGQGVSYEQYF. For the CDR3, the DNA is TGTGCCATCAGTGGGGGAACGGGACAGGGTGTCTCCTACGAGCAGTACTTC.

CDR3 nucleotide sequence: TGTGCCAGCAGCCCTAACAGGGAAGAGGCCTACAATGAGCAGTTCTTC. Protein sequence: CASSPNREEAYNEQFF. J is TRBJ2-1 and V is TRBV7-6; TRBD1 might be the D (6 bases). Germline V lookup: CDR1 SGHVS, CDR2 FNYEAQ. Trimming removed 5 bases from V and 2 bases from J, with 16 bases in between. This CDR3 spans 16 amino acids.

This chain connects TRBV7-6 to TRBJ2-5; unclear D gene. V was pared by 2 bases and J by 5 bases, with 9 bases between. Germline CDR1 is SGHVS and CDR2 is FNYEAQ. The CDR3 totals 13 residues. The CDR3: CASSLSETETQYF. As DNA, the CDR3 is TGTGCCAGCAGCTTAAGCGAGACGGAGACCCAGTACTTC.

The genes are TRBV29-1 and TRBJ1-1; D may be TRBD1 (5 bases). This CDR3 region has 13 residues. CDR1 SQVTM and CDR2 ANQGSEA come from the germline V gene. Between the trimmed V and J ends, which lost 7 bases and 11 bases, there was a span of 23 bases. This CDR3 is CSAVLGGAGWAFF. As DNA, the CDR3 is TGCAGCGCCGTTCTGGGGGGTGCAGGGTGGGCTTTCTTT.

The V and J genes are TRBV19 and TRBJ2-5; 9 bases are shared with TRBD1. The CDR3 runs to 15 residues. Germline V gene lookup returns CDR1 LNHDA and CDR2 SQIVND (reference sequence). Germline trimming cut 8 bases from V and 5 bases from J; bases unmatched to any gene: 12. The CDR3 is CASGGQGLLWETQYF. CDR3 in DNA: TGTGCCAGTGGGGGACAGGGTCTTTTATGGGAGACCCAGTACTTC.

This clone appeared once. The rearrangement joins TRBV10-1 to TRBJ2-7, with 9 bases fitting TRBD2. CDR1 and CDR2 from the germline V gene are WNHNN and SYGVQD (reference sequence). Unmatched junction bases numbered 7, after V lost 3 bases and J lost 4 bases. The CDR3 contains 15 residues. CDR3 DNA: TGCGCCAGCAGTGACTTTAGGGGACTAGCATACGAGCAGTACTTC. It codes for CASSDFRGLAYEQYF.

This chain connects TRBV10-1 to TRBJ2-1; D is unresolved. Germline-derived CDR1 and CDR2 are WNHNN and SYGVQD (reference sequence). This CDR3 has 13 amino acids. Trimming stripped 7 bases from V and 5 bases from J, with 12 bases between. The CDR3 spells CASNEFGNNEQFF. CDR3 coding DNA: TGCGCCAGCAACGAATTCGGTAACAATGAGCAGTTCTTC.

The chain has TRBV6-1 and TRBJ2-3; weak D call: TRBD2 (6 bases). Trimming shortened V by 3 bases and J by 1 base, and 14 bases separated the two germline ends. This CDR3 region has 16 residues. Germline V lookup: CDR1 MNHNS, CDR2 SASEGT. CDR3 in DNA: TGTGCCAGCAGTGAGGTGGTGGGGGGACGCACAGATACGCAGTATTTT. Translating it yields CASSEVVGGRTDTQYF.

The chain carries TRBV6-5 and TRBJ1-5, with 7 bases aligning to TRBD1. V shed 4 bases, J shed 5 bases, and the junction held 11 bases outside the gene matches. Germline CDR1 is MNHEY and CDR2 is SVGAGI. The CDR3 loop spans 16 amino acids. CDR3 amino acids: CASSLTDRVRDQPQHF. The CDR3 nucleotides read TGTGCCAGCAGTTTGACCGACAGGGTTAGAGATCAGCCCCAGCATTTT.